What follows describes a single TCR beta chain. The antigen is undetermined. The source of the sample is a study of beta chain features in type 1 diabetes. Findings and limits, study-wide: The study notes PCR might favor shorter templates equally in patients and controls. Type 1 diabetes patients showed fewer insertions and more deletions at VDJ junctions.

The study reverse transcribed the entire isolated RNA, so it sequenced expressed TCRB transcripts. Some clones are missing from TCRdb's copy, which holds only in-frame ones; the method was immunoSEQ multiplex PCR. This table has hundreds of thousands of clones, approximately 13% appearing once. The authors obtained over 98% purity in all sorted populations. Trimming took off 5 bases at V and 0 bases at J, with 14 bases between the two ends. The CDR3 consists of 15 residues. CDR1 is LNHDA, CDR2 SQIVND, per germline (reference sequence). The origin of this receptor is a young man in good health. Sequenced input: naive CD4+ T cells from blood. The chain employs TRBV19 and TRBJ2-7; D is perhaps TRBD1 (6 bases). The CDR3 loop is CASSVGQGSSYEQYF. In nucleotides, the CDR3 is TGTGCCAGTAGTGTGGGGCAGGGGAGCTCCTACGAGCAGTACTTC.